The rows below give T cell receptor beta chains drawn from one sample of a study of T-cell memory formation after mild COVID-19. Using its own MiXCR run on the 5' RACE reads, TCRdb lists one record per CDR3 protein. The sample carries about 90,000 distinct CDR3 sequences, about 15% recorded once. Sequences were obtained from PBMCs or a T cell subset sorted from them (not recorded which). These receptors came from a man between 18 and 29 years old who had mild COVID-19 (a few samples of this study predate the infection). Cell type and time point are not known. CDR3s include the opening cysteine and the closing phenylalanine or tryptophan. Each record gives: D gene, J gene, V gene, clone size, CDR3 protein, CDR3 DNA. The D gene is left open where the match is weak. Where a row states a size, it is once, few, many or the class of an expanded clone; other rows omit it.

>TRBD1|TRBJ1-4|TRBV29-1|-
CSFRQGLSEKLFF
TGCAGCTTCCGACAGGGGTTAAGCGAAAAACTGTTTTTT
>-|TRBJ2-5|TRBV15|few
CATSSPGPGETQYF
TGTGCCACCAGCAGCCCAGGTCCGGGGGAGACCCAGTACTTC
>TRBD1|TRBJ1-2|TRBV15|few
CATSPARDRSNGYTF
TGTGCCACCAGCCCGGCAAGGGACAGGTCAAATGGCTACACCTTC
>-|TRBJ1-1|TRBV6-5|-
CASRMGGTEAFF
TGTGCCAGCAGAATGGGAGGCACTGAAGCTTTCTTT
>TRBD1|TRBJ1-2|TRBV12-3/TRBV12-4|-
CASNRGNDYGYTF
TGTGCCAGCAACAGGGGGAATGACTATGGCTACACCTTC
>-|TRBJ2-7|TRBV30|-
CAWNTGNSYEQYF
TGTGCCTGGAACACGGGCAACTCCTACGAGCAGTACTTC
>-|TRBJ2-1|TRBV12-3/TRBV12-4|many
CASSMTGEQGVNEQFF
TGTGCCAGCAGTATGACAGGTGAACAGGGAGTCAATGAGCAGTTCTTC
>-|TRBJ2-3|TRBV6-2/TRBV6-3|-
CASSYGTTDTQYF
TGTGCCAGCAGTTACGGGACAACAGATACGCAGTATTTT
>-|TRBJ1-1|TRBV7-9|-
CASSQGSDHYAEAFF
TGTGCCAGCAGCCAAGGATCGGATCACTACGCTGAAGCTTTCTTT
>TRBD1|TRBJ2-3|TRBV14|-
CASSQPGQGIDTQYF
TGTGCCAGCAGCCAGCCGGGACAGGGAATAGATACGCAGTATTTT
>TRBD1|TRBJ2-2|TRBV4-3|few
CASSLSRGIYGELFF
TGCGCCAGCAGCCTCTCCAGGGGGATCTACGGGGAGCTGTTTTTT
>-|TRBJ1-1|TRBV11-2|few
CASRPRLNGLRGNTEAFF
TGTGCCAGCAGGCCTCGGCTGAATGGGCTTCGGGGGAACACTGAAGCTTTCTTT
>-|TRBJ1-1|TRBV6-6|few
CASSPGYRTEAFF
TGTGCCAGCAGCCCGGGATACCGGACTGAAGCTTTCTTT
>-|TRBJ2-1|TRBV20-1|many
CSADGRGPSYNEQFF
TGCAGTGCCGATGGACGGGGGCCCTCCTACAATGAGCAGTTCTTC
>-|TRBJ2-1|TRBV11-3|-
CASSLEPGNNEQFF
TGTGCCAGCAGCTTAGAGCCAGGCAACAATGAGCAGTTCTTC
>-|TRBJ2-3|TRBV11-1|many
CASSLASEGWGTDTQYF
TGTGCCAGCAGCTTAGCGTCGGAGGGGTGGGGCACAGATACGCAGTATTTT
>TRBD1|TRBJ2-5|TRBV28|many
CASSREGTDARETQYF
TGTGCCAGCAGCCGCGAGGGGACAGACGCTCGAGAGACCCAGTACTTC
>TRBD1|TRBJ1-5|TRBV12-3/TRBV12-4|-
CASIWDRDNQPQHF
TGTGCCAGCATCTGGGACAGGGATAATCAGCCCCAGCATTTT
>-|TRBJ2-3|TRBV7-9|few
CASSPQGGSGTDTQYF
TGTGCCAGCAGCCCCCAAGGGGGTTCTGGCACAGATACGCAGTATTTT
>TRBD1|TRBJ1-5|TRBV6-5|-
CATGTGSNQPQHF
TGTGCCACCGGGACAGGTAGCAATCAGCCCCAGCATTTT
>-|TRBJ1-1|TRBV7-9|many
CASSLGYGPNTEAFF
TGTGCCAGCAGCTTAGGCTATGGCCCGAACACTGAAGCTTTCTTT
>-|TRBJ2-7|TRBV6-5|few
CASSYSDGYEQYF
TGTGCCAGCAGTTACTCCGACGGGTACGAGCAGTACTTC
>-|TRBJ2-1|TRBV15|-
CATSRARDMRNEQFF
TGTGCCACCAGCAGAGCGCGGGATATGCGGAATGAGCAGTTCTTC
>-|TRBJ2-3|TRBV6-4|many
CASSAIGGTDTQYF
TGTGCCAGCAGTGCGATTGGGGGCACAGATACGCAGTATTTT
>-|TRBJ2-2|TRBV14|few
CASSQLATGELFF
TGTGCCAGCAGCCAATTGGCGACCGGGGAGCTGTTTTTT
>-|TRBJ2-3|TRBV29-1|few
CSAAGDTQYF
TGCAGCGCGGCTGGGGATACGCAGTATTTT
>TRBD1|TRBJ2-7|TRBV7-6|-
CASSLGGTGAYEQYF
TGTGCCAGCAGCTTAGGGGGGACAGGGGCCTACGAGCAGTACTTC
>TRBD2|TRBJ2-7|TRBV27|few
CASSLGLAGLSEQYF
TGTGCCAGCAGCTTGGGACTAGCGGGGTTGTCGGAGCAGTACTTC
>-|TRBJ1-3|TRBV4-3|-
CASSQDRSGGNTIYF
TGCGCCAGCAGCCAAGATAGGAGTGGTGGAAACACCATATATTTT
>-|TRBJ1-5|TRBV19|-
CASSISRMHQPQHF
TGTGCCAGTAGTATAAGCAGAATGCATCAGCCCCAGCATTTT
>-|TRBJ2-3|TRBV9|-
CASSGSLGITDTQYF
TGTGCCAGCAGCGGGAGTTTGGGGATTACAGATACGCAGTATTTT
>TRBD2|TRBJ2-7|TRBV27|few
CASRFRAGGLYEQYF
TGTGCCAGCAGATTCAGAGCGGGGGGCCTCTACGAGCAGTACTTC
>-|TRBJ1-2|TRBV27|-
CASRRGGANYGYTF
TGTGCCAGCAGGAGGGGGGGCGCAAACTATGGCTACACCTTC
>-|TRBJ2-5|TRBV20-1|few
CSARDLEGGSTHQETQYF
TGCAGTGCTAGAGATCTTGAGGGGGGTTCGACGCACCAAGAGACCCAGTACTTC
>-|TRBJ2-1|TRBV7-3|few
CASSLSSSSYNEQFF
TGTGCCAGCAGCTTAAGTTCGAGCTCCTACAATGAGCAGTTCTTC
>-|TRBJ2-7|TRBV5-5|once
CASSLVQGHHEQYF
TGTGCCAGCAGCTTGGTTCAGGGGCACCACGAGCAGTACTTC
>TRBD2|TRBJ2-5|TRBV6-5|few
CASSYSVAGVAETQYF
TGTGCCAGCAGTTACTCTGTGGCGGGGGTAGCGGAGACCCAGTACTTC
>-|TRBJ1-1|TRBV10-3|-
CAIRDRSNTEAFF
TGTGCCATCAGGGACAGATCTAACACTGAAGCTTTCTTT
>-|TRBJ2-7|TRBV6-2/TRBV6-3|many
CASAAGLSYEQYF
TGTGCCAGCGCGGCAGGGCTAAGCTACGAGCAGTACTTC
>TRBD1|TRBJ1-1|TRBV6-6|-
CASSANYRGAMNTEAFF
TGTGCCAGCAGTGCGAACTACAGGGGGGCTATGAACACTGAAGCTTTCTTT
>-|TRBJ1-2|TRBV20-1|few
CSARDTREDGYTF
TGCAGTGCTAGAGATACCAGGGAGGATGGCTACACCTTC
>TRBD1|TRBJ2-1|TRBV12-5|few
CASGSGQAVYNEQFF
TGTGCTAGTGGTTCTGGACAGGCCGTATACAATGAGCAGTTCTTC
>TRBD2|TRBJ2-7|TRBV5-1|-
CASSSTSGGPEQYF
TGCGCCAGCAGCTCGACTAGCGGGGGGCCAGAGCAGTACTTC
>TRBD2|TRBJ2-5|TRBV29-1|few
CSVGGGRAQETQYF
TGCAGCGTCGGGGGGGGCAGGGCCCAAGAGACCCAGTACTTC
>-|TRBJ1-2|TRBV5-1|few
CASSEKDNYGYTF
TGCGCCAGCAGTGAGAAGGATAACTATGGCTACACCTTC
>-|TRBJ2-3|TRBV11-2|-
CASSSDLNTQYF
TGTGCCAGCAGCTCCGACCTAAATACGCAGTATTTT
>-|TRBJ2-7|TRBV5-1|-
CASSLDRGSPSYEQYF
TGCGCCAGCAGCTTGGATCGGGGGTCTCCCTCCTACGAGCAGTACTTC
>-|TRBJ2-3|TRBV3-1|few
CASSQALLGRTHTDTQYF
TGTGCCAGCAGCCAGGCCCTTTTAGGTCGGACTCACACAGATACGCAGTATTTT
>-|TRBJ2-7|TRBV12-3/TRBV12-4|few
CASSDVGSEQYF
TGTGCCAGCAGCGATGTGGGGTCCGAGCAGTACTTC
>-|TRBJ1-4|TRBV19|few
CARNTEGATNEKLFF
TGTGCCAGGAATACCGAGGGGGCAACTAATGAAAAACTGTTTTTT